The 12 T cell receptor beta chains reported below all come from one sample, sequenced in a study of metastatic and nonmetastatic thyroid tumors. Not a single patient had been given any form of treatment at any point before undergoing thyroid surgery. TCRdb ran MiXCR on the PCR reads. Of 30,000 to 40,000 clones in the sample, 19% were seen once. The specimen was blood. All receptors come from a female donor with papillary thyroid cancer or a benign thyroid nodule (not recorded which). Some clones in this sample may be carry-over from other donors' samples.

This clone was seen repeatedly, ten times or more. With a much larger clone just one base away, this may be a read error. Distinct nucleotide sequences in the sample also encode this CDR3. The CDR3 region has the DNA TGTGCCAGCATCCAGGGTCCGGACGGCTACACCTTC. Translated, it gives CASIQGPDGYTF. The rearrangement joins TRBV6-1 to TRBJ1-2, with a tentative D call TRBD1 (5 bases). Germline V gene data show CDR1 as MNHNS and CDR2 as SASEGT. The CDR3 has 12 residues. Trimming removed 7 bases at V and 8 bases at J, with 14 bases between.

At least ten counts were recorded for this clone. The chain combines TRBV28 with TRBJ1-4, with 11 bases aligning to TRBD1. Germline trimming cut 6 bases from V and 7 bases from J; bases unmatched to any gene: 4. In germline, CDR1 is MDHEN, CDR2 SYDVKM. The CDR3 length is 14 residues. The CDR3 bases are TGTGCCAGCAGGGGGGGACAGGGGGGTGAAAAACTGTTTTTT. It specifies CASRGGQGGEKLFF.

This clone was counted many times. The chain joins TRBV7-9 to TRBJ2-1; no clear D gene. Germline CDR1 is SEHNR and CDR2 is FQNEAQ (reference sequence). V lost 4 bases to trimming and J lost 6 bases, with 10 bases between them. The CDR3 covers 13 residues. In DNA form, the CDR3 reads TGTGCCAGCAGCTCCGGATCGAGCAATGAGCAGTTCTTC. It translates to CASSSGSSNEQFF.

V is TRBV20-1 and J is TRBJ2-7, with 7 positions matching TRBD2. This CDR3 contains 15 residues. With V trimmed by 0 bases and J by 7 bases, 12 bases remained unmatched. The germline gives CDR1 DFQATT, CDR2 SNEGSKA (reference sequence). This CDR3 is CSARDGEGGPYEQYF. The CDR3 DNA sequence: TGCAGTGCTAGAGATGGGGAGGGAGGGCCTTATGAGCAGTACTTC.

There are many counts of this clone. This chain uses TRBV3-1 with TRBJ2-1; 11 bases match TRBD1. The V segment lost 9 bases and the J segment 8 bases; nucleotides outside the gene matches: 6. The CDR3 is made up of 13 amino acids. Looked up from germline, CDR1 is LGHDT and CDR2 is YNNKEL (reference sequence). CDR3 region: CASSDRGRDEQFF. CDR3 coding DNA: TGTGCCAGTTCGGACAGGGGGCGGGATGAGCAGTTCTTC.

The sample holds many counts of this clone. This chain uses TRBV4-3 with TRBJ1-2; D unresolved. V dropped 0 bases and J dropped 2 bases, with 10 bases sitting between them. Germline V gene sequence: CDR1 LGHNA, CDR2 YSLEER. This CDR3 is built from 15 residues. In nucleotides, the CDR3 is TGCGCCAGCAGCCAAGAGTGGGCGGAGAACTATGGCTACACCTTC. It translates to CASSQEWAENYGYTF.

This clone has a count of ten or more. The V and J genes are TRBV19 and TRBJ1-3; no clear D gene. The germline CDR1 and CDR2 sequences are LNHDA and SQIVND (reference sequence). Trimming shortened V by 7 bases and J by 0 bases, and 13 bases separated the two germline ends. This CDR3 has 15 residues. The CDR3 sequence: CASTAVPNSGNTIYF. In DNA form, the CDR3 reads TGTGCCAGTACAGCCGTCCCGAACTCTGGAAACACCATATATTTT. Together with reference TRBV19 and TRBJ1-3, the CDR3 gives the full variable domain: DGGITQSPKYLFRKEGQNVTLSCEQNLNHDAMYWYRQDPGQGLRLIYYSQIVNDFQKGDIAEGYSVSREKKESFPLTVTSAQKNPTAFYLCASTAVPNSGNTIYFGEGSWLTVV.

This clone was recorded many times. The chain links TRBV7-2 to TRBJ2-1, with 8 bases that match TRBD2. From germline, CDR1 is SGHTA and CDR2 FQGNSA. Trimming removed 5 bases from V and 6 bases from J; junction bases left unmatched: 9. This CDR3 contains 15 residues. As DNA, the CDR3 is TGTGCCAGCAGCACCTCCAGCGGGAGTATCAATGAGCAGTTCTTC. Translating it yields CASSTSSGSINEQFF.

This clone has ten or more counts. This rearrangement joins TRBV20-1 to TRBJ2-7; no reliable D call. The germline V and J ends were trimmed by 0 bases and 4 bases, with 7 bases remaining between them. This CDR3 contains 12 residues. Germline values: CDR1 DFQATT, CDR2 SNEGSKA (reference sequence). CDR3 sequence: CSARDGPYEQYF. CDR3 nucleotides: TGCAGTGCTAGAGATGGCCCATACGAGCAGTACTTC.

There are a few counts of this clone. Germline is not matched at one junction end, which may reflect a read error. The chain couples TRBV27 to TRBJ2-1, with 12 bases identical to TRBD2. The CDR3 sequence is 17 residues long. Germline assignment: CDR1 MNHEY and CDR2 SMNVEV (reference sequence). CDR3 DNA sequence: TGCGCCAGCAGCCCCGTCGAGTGGACTAGCGGGATTAATGAGCAGTTCTTC. Translating it yields CASSPVEWTSGINEQFF.

The gene calls are TRBV20-1 and TRBJ2-4; the D call may be TRBD1 or TRBD2 (5 bases each). Germline-derived CDR1 and CDR2 are DFQATT and SNEGSKA (reference sequence). The CDR3 runs to 15 residues. V shed 3 bases and J shed 11 bases, with 23 bases lying between them. The CDR3 region has the DNA TGCAGTGCTAGGGATACCAGAGGGGCCAAAAAAGTTCAGTACTTC. Translated: CSARDTRGAKKVQYF.

At least ten counts were recorded for this clone. This chain joins TRBV4-2 and TRBJ1-2, with 7 bases fitting TRBD1. From germline, CDR1 is LGHNA and CDR2 YNFKEQ. The CDR3 extends over 12 amino acids. The V segment lost 8 bases and the J segment 4 bases; nucleotides outside the gene matches: 4. CDR3 sequence: CASRTGRYGYTF. DNA of the CDR3: TGTGCCAGCCGGACAGGCCGCTATGGCTACACCTTC.